This T cell receptor beta chain comes out of a study of beta chain features in type 1 diabetes. Regarding the study as a whole: PCR might favor shorter templates, but any such skew would affect patients and controls equally. In every one of the four CD4+ subsets, TCRB CDR3s were moderately but significantly shorter in Type 1 diabetes patients.

As every portion of the isolated RNA was reverse transcribed, the sequencing read expressed TCRB transcripts. Produced via immunoSEQ multiplex PCR; TCRdb's table is partial and in-frame only. The sample yields 85,000 to 110,000 clones, under 30% seen once. As to this clone: Its antigen is unknown.

V trimming: 8 bases; J trimming: 5 bases; junction bases outside the gene matches: 4. Germline CDR1 reads ENHRY; CDR2 reads SYGVKD. The CDR3 loop spans 14 amino acids. The V and J genes are TRBV10-3 and TRBJ2-5; 14 bases fit TRBD2. The receptor's source is a woman between 18 and 30 years old with type 1 diabetes. Sequenced: central memory CD4+ T cells from blood. This CDR3 is CAIGGLAGVETQYF. CDR3 bases: TGTGCCATCGGGGGACTAGCGGGAGTTGAGACCCAGTACTTC.